The following is a T cell receptor beta chain sequence with its context. Its antigen is still unknown. Assay: immunoSEQ multiplex PCR; the TCRdb copy retains only in-frame clones and omits some. The table has 31,000 or so clones, just over 90% seen once. These data belong to a study of OX40 agonist ivuxolimab in advanced cancers. Whole-study context: Three patients showed partial responses: one hepatocellular carcinoma and two cutaneous melanoma cases.

Study-wide results and caveats: At doses 0.1 to 3.0 mg/kg, CD4+ and CD8+ clones expanded.

Germline CDR1 is SGHTA and CDR2 is FQGNSA. V gave up 1 base and J gave up 2 bases, with 9 bases separating them. CDR3 length: 15 residues. The J gene is TRBJ1-5, the V gene TRBV7-2; tentatively, D is TRBD1 (6 bases). Sequencing was performed on CD4+ or CD8+ T cells sorted from blood, taken in a trial of the OX40 agonist ivuxolimab. The receptor comes from an adult with an advanced solid tumor such as melanoma, head and neck, liver or kidney cancer. CDR3 sequence reads: CASSLGYRGNQPQHF. CDR3 DNA: TGTGCCAGCAGCTTAGGATACAGGGGCAATCAGCCCCAGCATTTT.